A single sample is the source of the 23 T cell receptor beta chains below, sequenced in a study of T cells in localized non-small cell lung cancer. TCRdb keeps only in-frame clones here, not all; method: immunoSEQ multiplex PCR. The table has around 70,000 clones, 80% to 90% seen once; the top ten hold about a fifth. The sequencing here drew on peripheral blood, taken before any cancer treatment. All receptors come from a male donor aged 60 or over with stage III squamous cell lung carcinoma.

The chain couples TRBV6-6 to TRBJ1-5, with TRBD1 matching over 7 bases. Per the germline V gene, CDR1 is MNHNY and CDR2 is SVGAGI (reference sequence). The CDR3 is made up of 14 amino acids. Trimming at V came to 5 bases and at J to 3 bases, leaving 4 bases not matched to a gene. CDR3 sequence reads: CASSHGTVNQPQHF. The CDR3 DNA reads TGTGCCAGCAGTCACGGGACAGTCAATCAGCCCCAGCATTTT.

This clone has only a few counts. The CDR3 DNA is TGTGCCAGCAGTTTAGACAGGGGTTTAGGTGGCTACACCTTC. It yields the protein CASSLDRGLGGYTF. V is TRBV27 and J is TRBJ1-2; 8 bases match TRBD1. Trimming took 2 bases from V and 7 from J; bases not matched to a gene: 6. The CDR3 extends over 14 amino acids. Germline CDR1 and CDR2: MNHEY and SMNVEV (reference sequence).

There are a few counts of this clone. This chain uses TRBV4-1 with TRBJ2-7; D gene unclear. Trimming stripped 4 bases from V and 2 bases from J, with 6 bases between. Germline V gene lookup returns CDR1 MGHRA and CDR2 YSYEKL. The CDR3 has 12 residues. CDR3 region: CASSPRPYEQYV. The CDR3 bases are TGCGCCAGCAGCCCCCGCCCCTACGAGCAGTACGTC.

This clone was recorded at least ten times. The CDR3 sequence is CASSLYSNTEAFF. In DNA form, the CDR3 reads TGTGCCAGCAGCTTGTACAGTAACACTGAAGCTTTCTTT. The chain couples TRBV5-5 to TRBJ1-1; D unclear. This CDR3 contains 13 residues. Trimming removed 1 base from V and 2 bases from J, with 6 bases in between. Germline V gene sequence: CDR1 SGHKS, CDR2 YYEKEE (reference sequence).

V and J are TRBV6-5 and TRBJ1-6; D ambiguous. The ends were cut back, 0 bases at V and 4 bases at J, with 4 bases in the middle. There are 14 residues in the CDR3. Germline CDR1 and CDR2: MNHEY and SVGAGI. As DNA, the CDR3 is TGTGCCAGCAGTTACTCAGATTATAATTCACCCCTCCACTTT. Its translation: CASSYSDYNSPLHF.

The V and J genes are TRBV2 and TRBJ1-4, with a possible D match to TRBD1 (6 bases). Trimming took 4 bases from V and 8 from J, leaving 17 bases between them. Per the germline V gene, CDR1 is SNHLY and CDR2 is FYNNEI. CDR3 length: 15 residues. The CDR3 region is CASSGWAGGWEKLFF. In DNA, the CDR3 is TGTGCCAGCAGTGGCTGGGCTGGGGGCTGGGAAAAACTGTTTTTT.

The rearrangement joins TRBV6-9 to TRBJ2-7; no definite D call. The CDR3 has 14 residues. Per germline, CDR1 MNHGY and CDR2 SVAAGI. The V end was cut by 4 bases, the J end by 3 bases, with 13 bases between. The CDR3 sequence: CASSSTRAFYEQYV. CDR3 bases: TGTGCCAGCAGTTCGACCCGGGCTTTCTACGAGCAGTACGTC.

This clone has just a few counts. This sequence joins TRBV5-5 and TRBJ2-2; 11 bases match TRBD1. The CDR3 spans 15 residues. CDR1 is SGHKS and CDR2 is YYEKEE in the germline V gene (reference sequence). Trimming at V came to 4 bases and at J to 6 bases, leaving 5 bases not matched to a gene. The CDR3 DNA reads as TGTGCCAGCAGCCGGGACAGGGGGGCCGCCGGGGAGCTGTTTTTT. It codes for CASSRDRGAAGELFF.

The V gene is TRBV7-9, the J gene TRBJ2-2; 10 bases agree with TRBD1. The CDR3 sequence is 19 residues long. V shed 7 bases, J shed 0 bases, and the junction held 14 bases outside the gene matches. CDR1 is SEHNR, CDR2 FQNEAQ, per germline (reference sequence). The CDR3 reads CASIPPVDRGVSNTGELFF. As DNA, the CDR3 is TGTGCCAGCATCCCGCCCGTGGACAGGGGGGTATCGAACACCGGGGAGCTGTTTTTT.

In DNA, the CDR3 is TGTGCCAGTAGCCCCTCGGGGATTAGCAATCAGCCCCAGCATTTT. This gives the protein CASSPSGISNQPQHF. V gene TRBV19 combines with J gene TRBJ1-5, with no clear D. The CDR3 has 15 amino acids. The germline V and J ends were trimmed by 6 bases and 0 bases, with 12 bases remaining between them. In germline, CDR1 is LNHDA, CDR2 SQIVND (reference sequence).

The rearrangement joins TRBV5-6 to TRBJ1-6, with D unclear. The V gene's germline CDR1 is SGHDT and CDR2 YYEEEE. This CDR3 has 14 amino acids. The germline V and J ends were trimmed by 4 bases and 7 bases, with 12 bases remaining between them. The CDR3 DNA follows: TGTGCCAGCAGCCCCCCCGGGAGAAATTCACCCCTCCACTTT. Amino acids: CASSPPGRNSPLHF.

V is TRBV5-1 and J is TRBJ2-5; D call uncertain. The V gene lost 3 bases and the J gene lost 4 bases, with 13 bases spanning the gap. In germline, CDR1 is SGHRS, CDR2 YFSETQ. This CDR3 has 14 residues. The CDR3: CASSSDLGGETQYF. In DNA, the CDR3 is TGCGCCAGCAGCTCTGACCTGGGCGGAGAGACCCAGTACTTC.

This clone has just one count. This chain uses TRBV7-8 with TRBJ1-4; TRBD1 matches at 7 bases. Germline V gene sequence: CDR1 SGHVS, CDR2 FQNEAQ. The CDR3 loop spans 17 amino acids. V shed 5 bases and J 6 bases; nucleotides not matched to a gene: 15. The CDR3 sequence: CASSPFIPGQVDEKLFF. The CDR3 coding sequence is TGTGCCAGCAGCCCGTTTATCCCTGGACAGGTTGATGAAAAACTGTTTTTT.

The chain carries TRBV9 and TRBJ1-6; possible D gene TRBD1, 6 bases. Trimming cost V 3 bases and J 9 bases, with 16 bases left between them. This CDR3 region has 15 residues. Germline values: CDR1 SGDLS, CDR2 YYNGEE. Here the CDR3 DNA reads TGTGCCAGCAGCGCGGAGGGGGATCGGGCTTCACCCCTCCACTTT. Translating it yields CASSAEGDRASPLHF.

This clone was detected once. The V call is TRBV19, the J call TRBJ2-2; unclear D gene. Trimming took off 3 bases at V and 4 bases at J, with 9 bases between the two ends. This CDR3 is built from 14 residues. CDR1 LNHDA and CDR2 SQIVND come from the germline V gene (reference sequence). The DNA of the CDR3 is TGTGCCAGTAGTATCATGGGCAGCACCGGGGAGCTGTTTTTT. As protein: CASSIMGSTGELFF.

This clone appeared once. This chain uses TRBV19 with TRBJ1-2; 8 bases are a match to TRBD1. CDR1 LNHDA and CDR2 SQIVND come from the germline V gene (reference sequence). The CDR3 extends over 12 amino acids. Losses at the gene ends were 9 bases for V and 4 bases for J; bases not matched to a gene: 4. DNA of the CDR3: TGTGCCAGCCGACAGGGGACCTATGGCTACACCTTC. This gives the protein CASRQGTYGYTF.

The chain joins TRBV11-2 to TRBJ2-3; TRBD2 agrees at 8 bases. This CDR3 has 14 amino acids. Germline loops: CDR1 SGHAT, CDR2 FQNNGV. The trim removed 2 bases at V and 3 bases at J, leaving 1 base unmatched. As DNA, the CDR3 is TGTGCCAGCAGCTTAAGCGGGGGAACAGATACGCAGTATTTT. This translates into CASSLSGGTDTQYF.

The CDR3 loop reads CASSLGHSSYTGELFF. Here the CDR3 DNA reads TGTGCCAGCAGCTTGGGACACAGTTCCTACACCGGGGAGCTGTTTTTT. This chain connects TRBV5-8 to TRBJ2-2; no firm D call. Trimming pared 0 bases from V and 3 bases from J, leaving 12 bases between. The CDR3 consists of 16 residues. CDR1 is SGHTS, CDR2 YDEGEE, per germline.

For the CDR3, the DNA is TGTGCCAGCAGCCAGGGGAGGTCGGGCAATCAGCCCCAGCATTTT. Translating it yields CASSQGRSGNQPQHF. The rearrangement links TRBV6-1 to TRBJ1-5, with a weak D call TRBD1 (6 bases). Trimming removed 6 bases at V and 2 bases at J, with 14 bases between. The CDR3 runs to 15 residues. Germline-derived CDR1 and CDR2 are MNHNS and SASEGT.

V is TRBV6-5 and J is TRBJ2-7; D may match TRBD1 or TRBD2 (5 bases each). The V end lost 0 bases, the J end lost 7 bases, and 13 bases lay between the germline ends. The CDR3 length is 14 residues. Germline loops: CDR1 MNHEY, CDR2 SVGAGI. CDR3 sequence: CASSYSRGAREQYV. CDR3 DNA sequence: TGTGCCAGCAGTTACTCGAGAGGGGCACGAGAGCAGTACGTC.

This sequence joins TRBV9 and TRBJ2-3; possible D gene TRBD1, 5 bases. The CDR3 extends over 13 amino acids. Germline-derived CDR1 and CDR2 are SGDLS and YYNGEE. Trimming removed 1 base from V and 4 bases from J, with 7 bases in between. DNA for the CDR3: TGTGCCAGCAGCGTAAGGGGTTCAGATACGCAGTATTTT. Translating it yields CASSVRGSDTQYF.

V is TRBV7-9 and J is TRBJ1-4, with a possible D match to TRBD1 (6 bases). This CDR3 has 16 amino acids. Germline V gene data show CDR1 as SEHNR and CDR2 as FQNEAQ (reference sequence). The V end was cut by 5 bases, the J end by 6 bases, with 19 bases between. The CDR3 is CASSEGVTVGHEKLFF. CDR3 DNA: TGTGCCAGCAGCGAGGGGGTCACAGTGGGGCATGAAAAACTGTTTTTT.

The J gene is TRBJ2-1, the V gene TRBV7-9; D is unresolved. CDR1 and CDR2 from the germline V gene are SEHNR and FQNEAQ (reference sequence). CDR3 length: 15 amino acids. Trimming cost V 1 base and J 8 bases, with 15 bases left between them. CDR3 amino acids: CASSLGMGYYDEQFF. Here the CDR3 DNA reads TGTGCCAGCAGCTTAGGCATGGGGTATTACGATGAGCAGTTCTTC.